A single sample is the source of the 28 T cell receptor beta chains below, sequenced in a study of T cells in Graves' hyperthyroidism and ophthalmopathy. Researchers took RNA transcripts and amplified the TCR beta CDR3 regions from them. TCR CDR3 underwent first-round RT-PCR with the HTBI primer set. TCRdb re-called the multiplex PCR reads with MiXCR, one entry per CDR3 protein. The sample contains more than 300,000 distinct CDR3 sequences, roughly 20% of which appear only once. Sequencing was carried out using blood. The origin of the receptors is a man younger than 30 with Graves' ophthalmopathy.

This clonotype was detected many times. The chain links TRBV6-5 to TRBJ2-5; TRBD2 might be the D (7 bases). V was trimmed by 0 bases and J by 5 bases, leaving 13 bases between them. Germline values: CDR1 MNHEY, CDR2 SVGAGI. The CDR3 has 15 residues. CDR3 bases: TGTGCCAGCAGTTACTCGCTGGGGGGGCGGGAGACCCAGTACTTC. Translated, it gives CASSYSLGGRETQYF.

This clonotype was seen ten or more times. The chain carries TRBV7-3 and TRBJ1-1; D is ambiguous. Germline V CDR1 and CDR2: SGHTA, FQGTGA. The V end lost 5 bases, the J end lost 2 bases, and 9 bases lay between the germline ends. There are 13 residues in the CDR3. The CDR3 loop is CASSPTANTEAFF. The CDR3, as DNA: TGTGCCAGCAGCCCGACGGCCAACACTGAAGCTTTCTTT.

This clonotype has more than one count but fewer than ten. V is TRBV19 and J is TRBJ1-1; unclear D gene. The CDR3 runs 14 residues. Trimming took 6 bases from V and 1 from J, leaving 12 bases between them. CDR1 is LNHDA, CDR2 SQIVND, per germline (reference sequence). This CDR3 reads CASSEQRTNTEAFF. As DNA, the CDR3 is TGTGCCAGTAGCGAACAGCGTACGAACACTGAAGCTTTCTTT.

This clonotype was seen repeatedly, ten times or more. The chain has TRBV12-3 or TRBV12-4 and TRBJ1-5; no firm D call. This CDR3 spans 12 amino acids. V lost 8 bases to trimming and J lost 1 base, with 6 bases between them. The CDR3 nucleotides read TGTGCCAGCTTAGTCAGCAATCAGCCCCAGCATTTT. The encoded protein is CASLVSNQPQHF.

This clonotype occurred a few times. The rearrangement joins TRBV5-8 to TRBJ1-5; D not certain. Trimming removed 1 base at V and 6 bases at J, with 8 bases between. The CDR3 spans 13 residues. From germline, CDR1 is SGHTS and CDR2 YDEGEE. For the CDR3, the DNA is TGTGCCAGCAGCTTGAGCCCCAGTCAGCCCCAGCATTTT. Protein sequence: CASSLSPSQPQHF.

This chain uses TRBV15 with TRBJ1-6, with 9 bases fitting TRBD1. The length of the CDR3 is 14 residues. The V segment lost 6 bases and the J segment 7 bases; nucleotides outside the gene matches: 4. Germline V CDR1 and CDR2: LNHNV, YYDKDF (reference sequence). The CDR3 here is CATRATGGNSPLHF. The DNA of the CDR3 is TGTGCCACCAGGGCGACAGGGGGAAATTCACCCCTCCACTTT.

Ten or more counts support this clonotype. CDR3 coding DNA: TGTGCCAGCAGCTTAAACTTAGGGGCGAATTCACCCCTCCACTTT. Amino acid sequence: CASSLNLGANSPLHF. This chain joins TRBV7-2 and TRBJ1-6, with a weak D call TRBD1 (5 bases). Germline V gene sequence: CDR1 SGHTA, CDR2 FQGNSA. The CDR3 is 15 residues long. Trimming took off 2 bases at V and 7 bases at J, with 12 bases between the two ends.

This clonotype was counted a few times. The chain carries TRBV10-3 and TRBJ2-5, with D possibly being TRBD1 (6 bases). Germline loops: CDR1 ENHRY, CDR2 SYGVKD. The CDR3 extends over 14 amino acids. With 0 bases removed from V and 3 bases from J, the gap between germline ends came to 8 bases. The chain's CDR3 is CAISESRQEETQYF. CDR3 DNA sequence: TGTGCCATCAGTGAGTCGCGACAGGAAGAGACCCAGTACTTC.

At least ten counts were recorded for this clonotype. The chain is built from TRBV2 and TRBJ1-4; no firm D call. V lost 6 bases to trimming and J lost 4 bases, with 6 bases between them. Germline CDR1 and CDR2: SNHLY and FYNNEI. The CDR3 is 12 amino acids. This CDR3 reads CASSGLNEKLFF. The CDR3 region has the DNA TGTGCCAGCAGCGGACTTAATGAAAAACTGTTTTTT.

The table lists this clonotype with many counts. This sequence joins TRBV11-2 and TRBJ1-6; D remains ambiguous. V lost 5 bases to trimming and J lost 9 bases, with 14 bases between them. This CDR3 has 14 amino acids. Germline-derived CDR1 and CDR2 are SGHAT and FQNNGV. The CDR3, as DNA: TGTGCCAGCAGCCCCTCAAGTGGAAGTTCACCCCTCCACTTT. Its translation: CASSPSSGSSPLHF.

V gene TRBV3-1 combines with J gene TRBJ2-4; D uncertain. V dropped 2 bases and J dropped 0 bases, with 17 bases sitting between them. Germline CDR1 LGHDT, CDR2 YNNKEL (reference sequence). The CDR3 has 18 residues. The CDR3 here is CASSQKSVYTLAKNIQYF. For the CDR3, the DNA is TGTGCCAGCAGCCAAAAGAGTGTGTACACCTTAGCCAAAAACATTCAGTACTTC.

This clonotype showed up many times. The chain employs TRBV7-6 and TRBJ2-1; D might be TRBD1 or TRBD2, each matching 5 bases. Germline CDR1 is SGHVS and CDR2 is FNYEAQ. The CDR3 loop spans 15 amino acids. Between the trimmed V and J ends, which lost 6 bases and 5 bases, there was a span of 17 bases. The CDR3 loop is CASRARGIGNNEQFF. CDR3 coding DNA: TGTGCCAGCAGGGCCCGGGGCATAGGGAACAATGAGCAGTTCTTC.

Only a few counts were recorded for this clonotype. This chain uses TRBV20-1 with TRBJ1-5, with D tentatively TRBD1 (5 bases). CDR3 length: 14 amino acids. With 0 bases removed from V and 7 bases from J, the gap between germline ends came to 13 bases. Germline CDR1 is DFQATT and CDR2 is SNEGSKA (reference sequence). This CDR3 reads CSARERGEGQPQHF. CDR3 bases: TGCAGTGCTAGAGAAAGGGGAGAAGGGCAGCCCCAGCATTTT.

This clonotype was counted ten times or more. The chain is built from TRBV20-1 and TRBJ1-1, with a tentative D call TRBD1 (5 bases). Germline V gene sequence: CDR1 DFQATT, CDR2 SNEGSKA (reference sequence). V lost 1 base and J 5 bases, leaving 11 bases between the germline ends. The CDR3 runs to 13 residues. The CDR3 DNA follows: TGCAGTGCTAGAGCTCGGGGGGGAACTGAAGCTTTCTTT. This translates into CSARARGGTEAFF.

This clonotype was seen many times. The chain joins TRBV6-1 to TRBJ2-7, with a tentative D call TRBD2 (6 bases). Germline loops: CDR1 MNHNS, CDR2 SASEGT. The CDR3 contains 14 residues. V was shortened by 2 bases and J by 8 bases, with 16 bases between the two germline ends. The CDR3 coding sequence is TGTGCCAGCAGTGAATCGGGGGAGGTCTGGAAGCAGTACTTC. Translation gives CASSESGEVWKQYF.

This clonotype was seen repeatedly, ten times or more. The chain joins TRBV2 to TRBJ1-2; D gene unclear. The germline V and J ends were trimmed by 6 bases and 4 bases, with 15 bases remaining between them. Per germline, CDR1 SNHLY and CDR2 FYNNEI. CDR3 length equals 14 residues. In DNA, the CDR3 is TGTGCCAGCAGAGTGGGAGGCGGGGTCTATGGCTACACCTTC. It encodes CASRVGGGVYGYTF.

This clonotype was detected only a few times. The chain employs TRBV19 and TRBJ1-5; 7 bases align to TRBD1. V trimming: 8 bases; J trimming: 5 bases; junction bases outside the gene matches: 6. The V gene's germline CDR1 is LNHDA and CDR2 SQIVND (reference sequence). The CDR3 runs 13 residues. CDR3 region: CASERQGHQPQHF. As DNA, the CDR3 is TGTGCCAGTGAGAGACAGGGCCATCAGCCCCAGCATTTT. The entire variable domain, with the rest obtained from reference TRBV19 and TRBJ1-5, is as follows: DGGITQSPKYLFRKEGQNVTLSCEQNLNHDAMYWYRQDPGQGLRLIYYSQIVNDFQKGDIAEGYSVSREKKESFPLTVTSAQKNPTAFYLCASERQGHQPQHFGDGTRLSIL.

The chain couples TRBV6-2 or TRBV6-3 to TRBJ2-2; tentative D call: TRBD1 (6 bases). CDR3 size: 18 residues. Trimming cost V 0 bases and J 4 bases, with 18 bases left between them. The germline gives CDR1 MNHEY, CDR2 SVGEGT. The CDR3 nucleotides read TGTGCCAGCAGTTACTCGGGCCCAACAGGGACCAGCACCGGGGAGCTGTTTTTT. Residues: CASSYSGPTGTSTGELFF.

The chain combines TRBV3-1 with TRBJ1-1; possibly TRBD1 for D (5 bases). This CDR3 comprises 17 residues. Germline V gene lookup returns CDR1 LGHDT and CDR2 YNNKEL (reference sequence). V dropped 0 bases and J dropped 2 bases, with 16 bases sitting between them. DNA for the CDR3: TGTGCCAGCAGCCAAGAGTTAACAGGCCTTCGAAACACTGAAGCTTTCTTT. Residues: CASSQELTGLRNTEAFF. The entire variable domain, with the rest obtained from reference TRBV3-1 and TRBJ1-1, is as follows: DTAVSQTPKYLVTQMGNDKSIKCEQNLGHDTMYWYKQDSKKFLKIMFSYNNKELIINETVPNRFSPKSPDKAHLNLHINSLELGDSAVYFCASSQELTGLRNTEAFFGQGTRLTVV.

The V gene is TRBV29-1, the J gene TRBJ2-5; 7 bases agree with TRBD2. Germline V gene lookup returns CDR1 SQVTM and CDR2 ANQGSEA. The CDR3 is 13 amino acids. With 6 bases clipped from V and 5 bases from J, the junction kept 9 bases outside the gene matches. The CDR3 DNA follows: TGCAGCGTGGGGGGGTGGCCCGGGGAGACCCAGTACTTC. Translated, it gives CSVGGWPGETQYF.

This clonotype was observed at least ten times. This chain links TRBV5-1 with TRBJ2-2, with D perhaps matching TRBD1 (6 bases). Germline CDR1 is SGHRS and CDR2 is YFSETQ. V was trimmed by 4 bases and J by 6 bases, leaving 16 bases between them. The CDR3 consists of 15 residues. Here the CDR3 DNA reads TGCGCCAGCAGCCGCCGGGCCGAGGGGGCCGGGGAGCTGTTTTTT. Encoded protein: CASSRRAEGAGELFF.

There are many counts of this clonotype. The chain carries TRBV7-8 and TRBJ2-7, with D possibly TRBD2 on 5 matching bases. CDR3 length equals 13 residues. In germline, CDR1 is SGHVS, CDR2 FQNEAQ. The ends were cut back, 7 bases at V and 1 base at J, with 11 bases in the middle. The CDR3 sequence is CASNPRASYEQYF. The CDR3 coding sequence is TGTGCCAGCAATCCGCGGGCGTCCTACGAGCAGTACTTC. The entire variable domain, with the rest obtained from reference TRBV7-8 and TRBJ2-7, is as follows: GAGVSQSPRYKVAKRGQDVALRCDPISGHVSLFWYQQALGQGPEFLTYFQNEAQLDKSGLPSDRFFAERPEGSVSTLKIQRTQQEDSAVYLCASNPRASYEQYFGPGTRLTVT.

The chain links TRBV10-3 to TRBJ2-1; the D gene is possibly TRBD1 (6 bases). The CDR3 loop spans 15 amino acids. The germline V and J ends were trimmed by 0 bases and 4 bases, with 10 bases remaining between them. Looked up from germline, CDR1 is ENHRY and CDR2 is SYGVKD. CDR3 protein: CAISESDRMYNEQFF. DNA of the CDR3: TGTGCCATCAGTGAGTCCGACAGGATGTACAATGAGCAGTTCTTC.

V usage is TRBV6-1 and J usage is TRBJ1-1, with D unresolved. This CDR3 is 13 amino acids long. In germline, CDR1 is MNHNS, CDR2 SASEGT. V was trimmed by 2 bases and J by 4 bases, leaving 8 bases between them. CDR3 coding DNA: TGTGCCAGCAGTGAATCCTTCCTCACTGAAGCTTTCTTT. Translated: CASSESFLTEAFF.

Details on this clonotype: This may be a read error: a much more frequent sequence differs by one nucleotide. This chain connects TRBV28 to TRBJ2-7; 7 nucleotides align to TRBD2. This CDR3 comprises 15 residues. In germline, CDR1 is MDHEN, CDR2 SYDVKM. V was pared by 4 bases and J by 6 bases, with 12 bases of the junction left unmatched. CDR3 sequence (DNA): TGTGCCAGCAGTTCCAACCCCCGGACTAGACGCGAGCAGTACTTC. As protein: CASSSNPRTRREQYF.

This clonotype was observed at least ten times. The chain has TRBV9 and TRBJ2-7, with TRBD1 matching over 9 bases. Germline CDR1 SGDLS, CDR2 YYNGEE. V lost 2 bases, J lost 5 bases, and 5 bases stayed unmatched. This CDR3 is built from 14 residues. The CDR3: CASSVGTGRDEQYF. In nucleotides, the CDR3 is TGTGCCAGCAGCGTCGGGACAGGGAGGGACGAGCAGTACTTC. Drawing the rest from reference TRBV9 and TRBJ2-7, the complete variable domain is DSGVTQTPKHLITATGQRVTLRCSPRSGDLSVYWYQQSLDQGLQFLIQYYNGEERAKGNILERFSAQQFPDLHSELNLSSLELGDSALYFCASSVGTGRDEQYFGPGTRLTVT.

This clonotype occurred many times. J is TRBJ1-1 and V is TRBV10-1, with 8 bases lining up with TRBD1. CDR1 is WNHNN, CDR2 SYGVQD, per germline (reference sequence). V lost 2 bases and J lost 2; bases outside the gene matches: 7. The CDR3 sequence is 16 residues long. The CDR3 sequence: CASSERGRGRNTEAFF. The CDR3 DNA reads TGCGCCAGCAGTGAGAGGGGCAGGGGGCGAAACACTGAAGCTTTCTTT.

The sample holds many counts of this clonotype. V is TRBV2 and J is TRBJ1-4; no clear D. CDR1 and CDR2 (germline): SNHLY, FYNNEI. Trimming took 3 bases from V and 0 from J, leaving 8 bases between them. CDR3 length: 15 amino acids. The DNA for the CDR3 is TGTGCCAGCAGTGAGTGGGTTTCAACTAATGAAAAACTGTTTTTT. Translated, it gives CASSEWVSTNEKLFF.